One sample yielded the 18 T cell receptor beta chains listed below, sequenced in a study of vaccination effects on CD4 cells after COVID-19. The antigens of these receptors remain unknown. Culture proceeded for approximately 9 days, and CD4+ T cells were then isolated. The cohort was immunized with two doses of either the BNT162b2 or mRNA-1273 vaccine. Sequenced by immunoSEQ multiplex PCR; TCRdb stores in-frame clones only, minus some. Found here are fewer than 85,000 clones, around 74% of them singletons; the top ten hold about 2.2%. The source was CD4+ T cells from PBMCs cultured without peptide, collected after COVID-19 vaccination. The receptors come from a human donor who received a COVID-19 vaccine.

This clone showed up just once. The V gene is TRBV15, the J gene TRBJ2-1; D uncertain. Germline CDR1 is LNHNV and CDR2 is YYDKDF (reference sequence). Between the trimmed V and J ends, which lost 1 base and 2 bases, there was a span of 6 bases. The CDR3 contains 14 residues. The CDR3 sequence: CATSRARTYNEQFF. CDR3 in DNA: TGTGCCACCAGCAGAGCACGGACCTACAATGAGCAGTTCTTC.

This clone has a handful of counts. The V and J genes are TRBV19 and TRBJ1-2, with TRBD1 matching over 9 bases. V shed 6 bases, J shed 2 bases, and the junction held 4 bases outside the gene matches. The CDR3 extends over 14 amino acids. The germline gives CDR1 LNHDA, CDR2 SQIVND (reference sequence). Written as DNA, the CDR3 is TGTGCCAGTAGATCCACAGGGGGCAACTATGGCTACACCTTC. Amino acids: CASRSTGGNYGYTF.

V usage is TRBV30 and J usage is TRBJ1-5; no firm D call. CDR1 is GTSNPN, CDR2 SVGIG, per germline (reference sequence). The CDR3 consists of 12 residues. V shed 7 bases and J shed 2 bases, with 9 bases lying between them. CDR3 sequence: CAFKRGNQPQHF. In nucleotides, the CDR3 is TGTGCCTTCAAGAGGGGCAATCAGCCCCAGCATTTT.

The rearrangement links TRBV24-1 to TRBJ2-5; TRBD1 aligns across 9 bases. This CDR3 is 14 amino acids long. With 7 bases clipped from V and 3 bases from J, the junction kept 5 bases outside the gene matches. The germline V gene has CDR1 KGHDR and CDR2 SFDVKD. CDR3 nucleotides: TGTGCCACCAGCCTCGGACAGGGGAAAGAGACCCAGTACTTC. It yields the protein CATSLGQGKETQYF.

V gene TRBV7-9 combines with J gene TRBJ1-2; 9 bases align to TRBD1. CDR1 is SEHNR, CDR2 FQNEAQ, per germline (reference sequence). The CDR3 spans 15 residues. After removal of 3 bases from V and 2 bases from J, the junction contained 4 bases not matched to a gene. The chain's CDR3 is CASSLSGTGNYGYTF. The CDR3 nucleotides read TGTGCCAGCAGCTTGTCCGGGACAGGGAACTATGGCTACACCTTC.

The rearrangement links TRBV6-5 to TRBJ2-2; D may be TRBD1 (6 bases). Looked up from germline, CDR1 is MNHEY and CDR2 is SVGAGI. V lost 0 bases and J 5 bases, leaving 10 bases between the germline ends. The CDR3 is 15 residues long. CDR3 amino acids: CASSYSPRGTGELFF. CDR3 coding DNA: TGTGCCAGCAGTTACTCCCCCAGGGGTACCGGGGAGCTGTTTTTT.

The chain has TRBV18 and TRBJ2-3, with 7 bases fitting TRBD1. The CDR3 runs to 15 residues. Germline values: CDR1 KGHSH, CDR2 LQKENI. After removal of 3 bases from V and 0 bases from J, the junction contained 3 bases not matched to a gene. In nucleotides, the CDR3 is TGTGCCAGCTCACCGCAGGGACAGAGCACAGATACGCAGTATTTT. Its translation: CASSPQGQSTDTQYF.

The V and J genes are TRBV28 and TRBJ1-1; D is uncertain. The CDR3 sequence is 14 residues long. V was cut by 5 bases and J by 1 base, with 11 bases left in between. Germline V gene lookup returns CDR1 MDHEN and CDR2 SYDVKM. DNA of the CDR3: TGTGCCAGCAGTCGTGGCGGTACGAACACTGAAGCTTTCTTT. This codes for CASSRGGTNTEAFF.

The chain is built from TRBV6-6 and TRBJ1-2; tentative D call: TRBD1 (5 bases). The V and J ends lost 4 bases and 2 bases respectively, with 17 bases between them. The V gene's germline CDR1 is MNHNY and CDR2 SVGAGI (reference sequence). The CDR3 consists of 16 residues. The DNA of the CDR3 is TGTGCCAGCAGTTCACCTTACTCGGGACGGAACTATGGCTACACCTTC. Translating gives CASSSPYSGRNYGYTF.

This clone turned up a few times. The chain employs TRBV4-2 and TRBJ2-2; weak D call: TRBD2 (5 bases). The ends were cut back, 5 bases at V and 3 bases at J, with 16 bases in the middle. This CDR3 region has 16 residues. CDR1 is LGHNA, CDR2 YNFKEQ, per germline. The CDR3 DNA sequence: TGTGCCAGCAGCACTACGTTGGGGAGTCACACCGGGGAGCTGTTTTTT. It is translated as CASSTTLGSHTGELFF.

This chain connects TRBV30 to TRBJ2-1; D may be TRBD1 or TRBD2 (5 bases each). The V and J ends lost 2 bases and 2 bases respectively, with 10 bases between them. Germline V gene lookup returns CDR1 GTSNPN and CDR2 SVGIG (reference sequence). CDR3 length equals 14 residues. The CDR3 loop is CAWSRDGPYNEQFF. CDR3 DNA sequence: TGTGCCTGGAGTAGGGACGGTCCCTACAATGAGCAGTTCTTC.

The V and J genes are TRBV24-1 and TRBJ1-5; 8 positions match TRBD1. This CDR3 contains 18 residues. Germline V CDR1 and CDR2: KGHDR, SFDVKD. The V segment lost 2 bases and the J segment 6 bases; nucleotides outside the gene matches: 14. The CDR3 sequence: CATSDSAGGSGLFQPQHF. In DNA form, the CDR3 reads TGTGCCACCAGTGATTCAGCAGGGGGCTCCGGGCTTTTTCAGCCCCAGCATTTT.

The rearrangement links TRBV5-1 to TRBJ1-3; no clear D. Germline V CDR1 and CDR2: SGHRS, YFSETQ. V lost 1 base and J lost 4, with 6 bases in between. The CDR3 is made up of 13 amino acids. The CDR3 DNA follows: TGCGCCAGCAGCTTGTCCCAGGGAAACACCATATATTTT. This sequence encodes CASSLSQGNTIYF.

The chain uses TRBV28 and TRBJ1-4, with D possibly matching TRBD1 (6 bases). The CDR3 is 16 residues long. CDR1 is MDHEN, CDR2 SYDVKM, per germline. V dropped 6 bases and J dropped 6 bases, with 20 bases sitting between them. The CDR3 is CASSHRQQGKYEKLFF. Written as DNA, the CDR3 is TGTGCCAGCAGCCACCGACAACAGGGAAAGTATGAAAAACTGTTTTTT. The whole variable domain, filled in from reference TRBV28 and TRBJ1-4, reads DVKVTQSSRYLVKRTGEKVFLECVQDMDHENMFWYRQDPGLGLRLIYFSYDVKMKEKGDIPEGYSVSREKKERFSLILESASTNQTSMYLCASSHRQQGKYEKLFFGSGTQLSVL.

This chain connects TRBV18 to TRBJ1-2; TRBD1 matches 7 bases. Germline V gene lookup returns CDR1 KGHSH and CDR2 LQKENI. V shed 2 bases, J shed 5 bases, and the junction held 8 bases outside the gene matches. The CDR3 has 15 residues. CDR3 in DNA: TGTGCCAGCTCACCAGTGACAGGGAGGGAATATGGCTACACCTTC. Translating gives CASSPVTGREYGYTF. Full variable domain (remainder filled in from reference TRBV18 and TRBJ1-2): NAGVMQNPRHLVRRRGQEARLRCSPMKGHSHVYWYRQLPEEGLKFMVYLQKENIIDESGMPKERFSAEFPKEGPSILRIQQVVRGDSAAYFCASSPVTGREYGYTFGSGTRLTVV.

V is TRBV2 and J is TRBJ1-6; 8 bases match TRBD1. Looked up from germline, CDR1 is SNHLY and CDR2 is FYNNEI. V shed 8 bases, J shed 14 bases, and the junction held 11 bases outside the gene matches. The CDR3 runs 13 residues. CDR3 sequence reads: CASDRGQGQALHF. The CDR3 DNA reads TGTGCCAGCGATCGAGGACAGGGACAAGCCCTCCACTTT.

V usage is TRBV5-6 and J usage is TRBJ2-6; 7 bases are shared with TRBD1. V lost 2 bases, J lost 5 bases, and 1 base stayed unmatched. CDR1 SGHDT and CDR2 YYEEEE come from the germline V gene. This CDR3 is built from 14 residues. CDR3 nucleotides: TGTGCCAGCAGCTTAGGGGGCTGGGCCAACGTCCTGACTTTC. Its protein product is CASSLGGWANVLTF.

The rearrangement joins TRBV6-5 to TRBJ2-6, with D hard to call. Trimming stripped 0 bases from V and 4 bases from J, with 4 bases between. Germline assignment: CDR1 MNHEY and CDR2 SVGAGI. CDR3 size: 14 residues. The CDR3 sequence: CASSYSRGANVLTF. The CDR3 nucleotides are TGTGCCAGCAGTTACTCGCGGGGGGCCAACGTCCTGACTTTC.